This TCR beta chain emerged from a study of shared clonotypes between healthy human individuals. General study results and limits: Tissue TCR repertoires likely differ from these blood-only repertoires.

CDR3 length: 16 amino acids. The germline gives CDR1 MGHRA, CDR2 YSYEKL. Losses at the gene ends were 1 base for V and 5 bases for J; bases not matched to a gene: 0. In the case of this clone: Antigen: not known.

Partitioning of CD4+ cells yielded a CD45RA+ naive subset and a CD45RA-negative memory subset. Sequenced by immunoSEQ multiplex PCR; TCRdb stores in-frame clones only, minus some. Of approximately 620,000 clones listed, 95% to 98% are singletons. Sequencing was performed on naive CD4+ T cells sorted from blood. Stated subset: CD45RA+ positively selected. This sequence was found in a woman aged 25 to 39 in good health. V usage is TRBV4-1 and J usage is TRBJ2-1, with 15 nucleotides matching TRBD2. CDR3 amino acids: CASSQGTSGRDNEQFF. The CDR3 DNA is TGCGCCAGCAGCCAAGGGACTAGCGGGAGGGACAATGAGCAGTTCTTC.